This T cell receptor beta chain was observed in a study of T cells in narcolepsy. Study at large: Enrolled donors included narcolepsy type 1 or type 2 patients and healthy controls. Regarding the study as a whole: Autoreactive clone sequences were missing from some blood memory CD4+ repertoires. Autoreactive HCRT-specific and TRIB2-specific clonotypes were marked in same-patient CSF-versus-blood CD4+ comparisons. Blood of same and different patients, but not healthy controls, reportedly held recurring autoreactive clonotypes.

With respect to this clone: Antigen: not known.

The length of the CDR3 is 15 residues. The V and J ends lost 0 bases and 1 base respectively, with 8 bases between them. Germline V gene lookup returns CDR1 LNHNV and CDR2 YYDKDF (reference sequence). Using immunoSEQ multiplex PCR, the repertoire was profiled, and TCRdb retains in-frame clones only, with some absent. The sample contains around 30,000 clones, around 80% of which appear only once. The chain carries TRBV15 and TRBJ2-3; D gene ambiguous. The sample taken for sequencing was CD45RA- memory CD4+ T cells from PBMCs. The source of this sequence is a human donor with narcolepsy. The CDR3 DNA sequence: TGTGCCACCAGCAGAGAGATTGAGGGCACAGATACGCAGTATTTT. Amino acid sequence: CATSREIEGTDTQYF.